The rows below give T cell receptor beta chains drawn from one sample of a study of cytomegalovirus exposure and HLA in healthy donors. Here immunoSEQ multiplex PCR was the method, and the copy in TCRdb shows in-frame clones only, minus some. This table has more than 65,000 clones, roughly 74% appearing once. Sequences were obtained from PBMCs. The source of these receptors is a woman between 45 and 60 years old in good health and CMV-seropositive. The CDR3 runs from the conserved cysteine through the conserved F or W. A D gene is named only where the DNA matches it firmly. Only part of the rows carry a size: once, few, many, or a class if the clone is expanded.

>TRBV28|TRBD2|TRBJ2-5|NA
CASSSGRETQYF
TGTGCCAGCAGTAGCGGGAGGGAGACCCAGTACTTC
>TRBV28|NA|TRBJ1-1|NA
CASSSPQGNTEAFF
TGTGCCAGCAGTTCACCCCAGGGGAACACTGAAGCTTTCTTT
>TRBV6-1|NA|TRBJ1-4|few
CASILDRGREKLFF
TGTGCCAGCATCCTTGACAGAGGAAGGGAAAAACTGTTTTTT
>TRBV5-7|TRBD1|TRBJ1-5|NA
CASSVNRGRGPQHF
TGTGCCAGCAGCGTGAACAGGGGCCGGGGGCCCCAGCATTTT
>TRBV27|NA|TRBJ2-5|NA
CASSPRDGGLETQYF
TGTGCCAGCAGTCCCCGCGACGGGGGGCTGGAGACCCAGTACTTC
>TRBV2|NA|TRBJ2-3|few
CASSEGGQRTQYF
TGTGCCAGCAGTGAAGGGGGGCAGCGTACGCAGTATTTT
>TRBV19|TRBD1|TRBJ2-2|NA
CASSITGTANTGELFF
TGTGCCAGTAGTATAACCGGGACAGCGAACACCGGGGAGCTGTTTTTT
>TRBV2|NA|TRBJ2-7|NA
CASSHTQPSVPYEQYF
TGTGCCAGCAGTCACACCCAACCTAGCGTCCCTTACGAGCAGTACTTC
>TRBV5-6|TRBD1|TRBJ1-1|NA
CASSLEGQAEGTEAFF
TGTGCCAGCAGCTTGGAAGGACAGGCTGAGGGCACTGAAGCTTTCTTT
>TRBV9|NA|TRBJ1-1|NA
CASSVDTGYTEAFF
TGTGCCAGCAGCGTAGATACGGGGTACACTGAAGCTTTCTTT
>TRBV9|TRBD1|TRBJ2-7|NA
CASSVAPTGDYEQYF
TGTGCCAGCAGCGTAGCTCCCACAGGGGACTACGAGCAGTACTTC
>TRBV5-4|TRBD2|TRBJ2-2|NA
CASSSGTSGRRNTGELFF
TGTGCCAGCAGCTCCGGGACTAGCGGGAGGCGAAACACCGGGGAGCTGTTTTTT
>TRBV2|NA|TRBJ2-6|NA
CASRTQGTGANVLTF
TGTGCCAGCAGAACCCAGGGAACTGGGGCCAACGTCCTGACTTTC
>TRBV28|NA|TRBJ2-3|few
CASRRGTGDLNTQYF
TGTGCCAGCAGAAGAGGGACGGGAGATTTGAATACGCAGTATTTT